Below are 18 T cell receptor beta chains sequenced from a single sample in a study of blood T cell repertoires in COVID-19. Generated by immunoSEQ multiplex PCR, the TCRdb table keeps only in-frame clones and is missing some. The sample contains about 160,000 clones, roughly 90% of which appear only once. What was sequenced was PBMCs or T cells enriched from blood (not recorded which). All receptors derive from a woman aged 45 to 65 who had recovered from COVID-19.

The rearrangement links TRBV6-2 or TRBV6-3 to TRBJ1-2; D is possibly TRBD1 (5 bases). Trimming took 6 bases from V and 6 from J, leaving 11 bases between them. Germline V gene sequence: CDR1 MNHEY, CDR2 SVGEGT. The CDR3 spans 12 residues. The CDR3 bases are TGTGCCAGCAGCTTGGGACTTCATGGCTACACCTTC. Protein product: CASSLGLHGYTF.

V usage is TRBV27 and J usage is TRBJ1-6, with TRBD1 matching 10 bases. The CDR3 is 15 amino acids. The germline gives CDR1 MNHEY, CDR2 SMNVEV (reference sequence). Losses at the gene ends were 3 bases for V and 7 bases for J; bases not matched to a gene: 3. The chain's CDR3 is CASSFWTGGNSPLHF. The CDR3 nucleotides are TGTGCCAGCAGTTTCTGGACAGGGGGAAATTCACCCCTCCACTTT.

The J gene is TRBJ2-7, the V gene TRBV23-1, with D perhaps matching TRBD2 (6 bases). TRBV23-1 is noted as an ORF with a role that remains uncertain. Trimming left V 6 bases short and J 6 bases short, with 9 bases between. The CDR3 totals 11 residues. The CDR3: CASRGLSEQYF. CDR3 in DNA: TGCGCCAGCAGGGGACTTTCCGAGCAGTACTTC.

The V gene is TRBV6-2 or TRBV6-3, the J gene TRBJ2-7; 8 nucleotides line up with TRBD1. V was pared by 5 bases and J by 3 bases, with 15 bases of the junction left unmatched. The germline gives CDR1 MNHEY, CDR2 SVGEGT. The CDR3 spans 17 residues. CDR3 in DNA: TGTGCCAGCAGTCGTGGGACAGGCTTTTCTATAGACTACGAGCAGTACTTC. This codes for CASSRGTGFSIDYEQYF.

The CDR3 DNA reads TGTGCCTCCGGACTTAAAATTGCGGGCACTGAAGCTTTCTTT. Amino acid sequence: CASGLKIAGTEAFF. The chain combines TRBV7-2 with TRBJ1-1; D remains unclear. The CDR3 is 14 amino acids. Trimming removed 11 bases from V and 4 bases from J, with 20 bases in between. Per the germline V gene, CDR1 is SGHTA and CDR2 is FQGNSA.

This clone showed up just once. The rearrangement joins TRBV5-1 to TRBJ2-5; no definite D call. The CDR3 has 12 residues. Trimming left V 0 bases short and J 5 bases short, with 5 bases between. Germline CDR1 is SGHRS and CDR2 is YFSETQ. CDR3 amino acids: CASSLAGETQYF. The CDR3 DNA is TGCGCCAGCAGCTTGGCAGGCGAGACCCAGTACTTC.

The DNA of the CDR3 is TGCGCCAGCAGCCCCTCTTCTGGGGCCTCTGGAAACACCATATATTTT. Translating gives CASSPSSGASGNTIYF. This chain links TRBV5-1 with TRBJ1-3, with D possibly matching TRBD1 (5 bases). Trimming removed 4 bases from V and 0 bases from J, with 14 bases in between. The CDR3 extends over 16 amino acids. Per germline, CDR1 SGHRS and CDR2 YFSETQ.

The V call is TRBV14, the J call TRBJ2-3; D is ambiguous. CDR3 length equals 14 residues. V lost 1 base and J 2 bases, leaving 7 bases between the germline ends. CDR1 and CDR2 (germline): SGHDN, FVKESK. The CDR3 DNA is TGTGCCAGCAGCCAAGGAACATTCACAGATACGCAGTATTTT. Protein: CASSQGTFTDTQYF.

The chain is built from TRBV5-1 and TRBJ2-7, with a weak D call TRBD2 (6 bases). This CDR3 contains 17 residues. Trimming pared 6 bases from V and 3 bases from J, leaving 25 bases between. Per germline, CDR1 SGHRS and CDR2 YFSETQ. The CDR3 loop is CASIQKAPRRDLYEQYF. In DNA, the CDR3 is TGCGCCAGCATCCAAAAAGCTCCCCGGCGGGACCTCTACGAGCAGTACTTC.

The V gene is TRBV7-8, the J gene TRBJ1-2, with TRBD1 matching over 7 bases. CDR1 is SGHVS, CDR2 FQNEAQ, per germline. V lost 6 bases to trimming and J lost 4 bases; unmatched junction nucleotides: 5. This CDR3 region has 13 residues. CDR3 coding DNA: TGTGCCAGCAGGTCCGGGACAGCCTATGGCTACACCTTC. This codes for CASRSGTAYGYTF.

This rearrangement joins TRBV19 to TRBJ2-5; D is unresolved. Trimming left V 7 bases short and J 5 bases short, with 8 bases between. The CDR3 has 11 amino acids. The germline gives CDR1 LNHDA, CDR2 SQIVND (reference sequence). The CDR3 region is CASTSGETQYF. CDR3 in DNA: TGTGCCAGTACTTCCGGGGAGACCCAGTACTTC.

The V call is TRBV10-2, the J call TRBJ2-3; 8 nucleotides agree with TRBD1. The germline CDR1 and CDR2 sequences are WSHSY and SAAADI. The CDR3 runs 13 residues. V was clipped by 7 bases and J by 4 bases; unmatched bases: 4. CDR3 in amino acids: CASTRQGPDTQYF. As DNA, the CDR3 is TGCGCCAGCACCAGACAGGGGCCAGATACGCAGTATTTT.

For this clone: A junction boundary mismatches the germline segment, possibly from a read error. The chain joins TRBV7-7 to TRBJ2-7; 12 bases match TRBD1. The CDR3 is 15 residues long. The V gene's germline CDR1 is SSHAT and CDR2 FNYEAQ (reference sequence). The CDR3 protein is CASSSGQGATYEQYF. The CDR3 DNA reads as TGTGCTAGCAGCTCGGGACAGGGGGCCACCTACGAGCAGTACTTC.

The chain links TRBV7-2 to TRBJ2-3; 11 bases agree with TRBD2. Germline loops: CDR1 SGHTA, CDR2 FQGNSA. This CDR3 is 17 amino acids long. With 3 bases clipped from V and 1 base from J, the junction kept 6 bases outside the gene matches. The CDR3 nucleotides are TGTGCCAGCAGCTTTCCGATACTAGCGGGGGGCACAGATACGCAGTATTTT. Its protein product is CASSFPILAGGTDTQYF.

The V call is TRBV27, the J call TRBJ1-3; perhaps TRBD1 as D (5 bases). The CDR3 is 16 residues long. The germline V gene has CDR1 MNHEY and CDR2 SMNVEV (reference sequence). V gave up 5 bases and J gave up 0 bases, with 14 bases separating them. The CDR3 sequence is CASSLSGVLSGNTIYF. CDR3 in DNA: TGTGCCAGCAGTCTCTCGGGGGTCCTCTCTGGAAACACCATATATTTT.

The chain's CDR3 is CASSRLTPGQGNYEQYF. CDR3 nucleotide sequence: TGTGCCAGTAGTCGTTTGACCCCGGGACAGGGGAACTACGAGCAGTACTTC. The chain carries TRBV19 and TRBJ2-7; 10 bases are shared with TRBD1. CDR1 LNHDA and CDR2 SQIVND come from the germline V gene (reference sequence). Trimming cost V 5 bases and J 3 bases; bases outside gene matches: 13. This CDR3 comprises 17 residues.

The V gene is TRBV20-1, the J gene TRBJ2-1; no reliable D call. CDR1 is DFQATT, CDR2 SNEGSKA, per germline (reference sequence). Between the trimmed V and J ends, which lost 7 bases and 8 bases, there was a span of 12 bases. This CDR3 contains 11 residues. Written as DNA, the CDR3 is TGCAGTGGGCGGCGCATAGATGAGCAGTTCTTC. The encoded protein is CSGRRIDEQFF.

This chain joins TRBV9 and TRBJ2-7, with D perhaps matching TRBD1 (6 bases). Germline loops: CDR1 SGDLS, CDR2 YYNGEE. There are 15 residues in the CDR3. V was cut by 2 bases and J by 2 bases, with 14 bases left in between. The CDR3 DNA is TGTGCCAGCAGCGTTATGACAGGCTCTGCCTACGAGCAGTACTTC. It is translated as CASSVMTGSAYEQYF.